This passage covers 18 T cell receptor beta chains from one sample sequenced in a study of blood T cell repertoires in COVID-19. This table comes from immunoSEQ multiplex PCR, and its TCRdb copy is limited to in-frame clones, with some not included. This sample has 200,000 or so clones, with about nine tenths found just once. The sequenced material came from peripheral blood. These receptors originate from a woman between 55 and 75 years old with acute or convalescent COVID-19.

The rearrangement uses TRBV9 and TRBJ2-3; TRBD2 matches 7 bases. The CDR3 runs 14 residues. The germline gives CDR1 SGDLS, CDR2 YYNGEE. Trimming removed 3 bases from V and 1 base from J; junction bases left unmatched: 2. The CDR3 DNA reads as TGTGCCAGCAGCGCCCGGGGGGGCACAGATACGCAGTATTTT. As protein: CASSARGGTDTQYF. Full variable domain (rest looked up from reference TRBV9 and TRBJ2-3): DSGVTQTPKHLITATGQRVTLRCSPRSGDLSVYWYQQSLDQGLQFLIQYYNGEERAKGNILERFSAQQFPDLHSELNLSSLELGDSALYFCASSARGGTDTQYFGPGTRLTVL.

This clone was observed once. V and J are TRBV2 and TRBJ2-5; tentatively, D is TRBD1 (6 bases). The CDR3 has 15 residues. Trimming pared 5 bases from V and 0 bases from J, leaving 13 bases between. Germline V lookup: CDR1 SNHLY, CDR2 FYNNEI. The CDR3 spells CASSHTGTYQETQYF. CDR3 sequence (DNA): TGTGCCAGCAGTCATACAGGGACCTACCAAGAGACCCAGTACTTC.

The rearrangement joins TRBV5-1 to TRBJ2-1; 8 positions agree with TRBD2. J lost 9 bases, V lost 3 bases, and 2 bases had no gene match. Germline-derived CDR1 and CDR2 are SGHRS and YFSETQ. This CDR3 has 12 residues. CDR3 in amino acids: CASSSGGAEQFF. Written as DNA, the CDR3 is TGCGCCAGCAGCTCCGGGGGGGCTGAGCAGTTCTTC.

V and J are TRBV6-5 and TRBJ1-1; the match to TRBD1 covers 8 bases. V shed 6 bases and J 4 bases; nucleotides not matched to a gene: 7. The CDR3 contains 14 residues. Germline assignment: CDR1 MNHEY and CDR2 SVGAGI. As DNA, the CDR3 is TGTGCCAGCAGCTCAGGGGGCGCGGGCACTGAAGCTTTCTTT. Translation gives CASSSGGAGTEAFF.

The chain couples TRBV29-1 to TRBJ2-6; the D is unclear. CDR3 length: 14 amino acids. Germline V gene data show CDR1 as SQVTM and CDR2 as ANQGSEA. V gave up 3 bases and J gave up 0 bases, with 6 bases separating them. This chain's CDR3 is CSVDQSSGANVLTF. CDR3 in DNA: TGCAGCGTTGATCAGTCCTCTGGGGCCAACGTCCTGACTTTC.

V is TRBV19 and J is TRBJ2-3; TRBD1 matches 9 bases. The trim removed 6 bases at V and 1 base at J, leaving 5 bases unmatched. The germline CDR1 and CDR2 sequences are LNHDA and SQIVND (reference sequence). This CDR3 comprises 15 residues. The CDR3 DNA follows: TGTGCCAGTAGCCGACGGACAGGGGGCACAGATACGCAGTATTTT. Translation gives CASSRRTGGTDTQYF.

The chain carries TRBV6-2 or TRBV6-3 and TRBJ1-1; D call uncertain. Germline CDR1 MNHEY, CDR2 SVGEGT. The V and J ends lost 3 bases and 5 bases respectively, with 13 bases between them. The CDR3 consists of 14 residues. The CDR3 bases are TGTGCCAGCAGTTATTGGGAGGGAAGGACTGAAGCTTTCTTT. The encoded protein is CASSYWEGRTEAFF.

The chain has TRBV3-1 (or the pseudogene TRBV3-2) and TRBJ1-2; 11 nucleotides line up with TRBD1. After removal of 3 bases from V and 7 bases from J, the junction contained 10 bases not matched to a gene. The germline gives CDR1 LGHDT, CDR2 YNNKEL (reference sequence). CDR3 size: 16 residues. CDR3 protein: CASSHLVDRGQCGYTF. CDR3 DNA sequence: TGTGCCAGCAGCCATCTTGTGGACAGGGGGCAGTGTGGCTACACCTTC.

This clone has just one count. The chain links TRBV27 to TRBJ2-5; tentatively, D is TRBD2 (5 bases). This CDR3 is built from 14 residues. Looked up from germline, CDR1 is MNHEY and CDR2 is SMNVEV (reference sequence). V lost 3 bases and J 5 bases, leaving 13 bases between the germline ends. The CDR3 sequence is CASSFIGDMETQYF. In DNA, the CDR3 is TGTGCCAGCAGTTTCATCGGGGATATGGAGACCCAGTACTTC.

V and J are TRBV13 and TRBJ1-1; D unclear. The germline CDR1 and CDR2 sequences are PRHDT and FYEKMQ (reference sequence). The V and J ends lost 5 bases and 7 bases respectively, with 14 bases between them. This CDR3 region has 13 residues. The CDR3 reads CASSILDNREAFF. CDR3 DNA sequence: TGTGCCAGCAGCATCCTTGACAATCGTGAAGCTTTCTTT.

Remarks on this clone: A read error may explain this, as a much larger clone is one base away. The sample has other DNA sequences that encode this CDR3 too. The CDR3 reads CASRGRTEAFF. CDR3 coding DNA: TGTGCCAGCAGGGGCAGGACTGAAGCTTTCTTT. V gene TRBV6-5 combines with J gene TRBJ1-1; no reliable D call. In germline, CDR1 is MNHEY, CDR2 SVGAGI. Trimming took off 6 bases at V and 5 bases at J, with 7 bases between the two ends. This CDR3 spans 11 amino acids.

The CDR3 nucleotides read TGTGCCAGCAGTCGACTAGCGGGAGCCTACAATGAGCAGTTCTTC. Translation gives CASSRLAGAYNEQFF. The rearrangement links TRBV7-7 to TRBJ2-1, with 12 bases aligning to TRBD2. V was pared by 6 bases and J by 2 bases, with 2 bases of the junction left unmatched. The CDR3 is made up of 15 amino acids. CDR1 and CDR2 (germline): SSHAT, FNYEAQ (reference sequence).

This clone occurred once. CDR3 DNA: TGTGCCAGCAGCTTGAAGGAGTCCTACAATGAGCAGTTCTTC. Translated: CASSLKESYNEQFF. The genes are TRBV5-6 and TRBJ2-1; unclear D gene. V lost 1 base and J 1 base, leaving 6 bases between the germline ends. The CDR3 consists of 14 residues. The germline V gene has CDR1 SGHDT and CDR2 YYEEEE.

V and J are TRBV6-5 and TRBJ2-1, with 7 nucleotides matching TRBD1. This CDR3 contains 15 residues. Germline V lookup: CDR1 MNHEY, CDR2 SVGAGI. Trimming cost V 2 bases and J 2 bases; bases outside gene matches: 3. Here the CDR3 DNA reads TGTGCCAGCAGTTACGACAGGGCTACCTACAATGAGCAGTTCTTC. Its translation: CASSYDRATYNEQFF.

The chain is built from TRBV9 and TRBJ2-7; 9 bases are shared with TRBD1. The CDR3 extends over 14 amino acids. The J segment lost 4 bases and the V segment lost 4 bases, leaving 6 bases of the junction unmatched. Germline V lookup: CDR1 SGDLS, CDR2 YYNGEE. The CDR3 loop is CASSSRDREYEQYF. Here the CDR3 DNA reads TGTGCCAGCAGCTCCCGGGACAGGGAATACGAGCAGTACTTC.

CDR3 DNA sequence: TGCGCCAGCAGCTTGGCCTCAGACAGTAACTATGGCTACACCTTC. It codes for CASSLASDSNYGYTF. The chain is built from TRBV5-1 and TRBJ1-2; D is possibly TRBD1 (5 bases). The ends were cut back, 0 bases at V and 1 base at J, with 10 bases in the middle. Looked up from germline, CDR1 is SGHRS and CDR2 is YFSETQ. CDR3 length: 15 residues.

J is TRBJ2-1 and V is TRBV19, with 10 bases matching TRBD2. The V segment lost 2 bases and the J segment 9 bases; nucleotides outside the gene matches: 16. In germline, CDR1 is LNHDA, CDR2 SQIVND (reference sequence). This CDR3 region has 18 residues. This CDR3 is CASSILAGEVVRKGEQFF. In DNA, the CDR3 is TGTGCCAGTAGTATACTAGCGGGAGAAGTGGTTCGAAAGGGTGAGCAGTTCTTC.

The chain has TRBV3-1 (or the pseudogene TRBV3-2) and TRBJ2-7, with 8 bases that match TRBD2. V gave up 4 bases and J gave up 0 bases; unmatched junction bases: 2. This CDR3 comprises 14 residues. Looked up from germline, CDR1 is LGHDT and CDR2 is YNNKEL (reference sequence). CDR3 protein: CASSRSGISYEQYF. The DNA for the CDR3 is TGTGCCAGCAGCCGTAGCGGGATCTCCTACGAGCAGTACTTC.